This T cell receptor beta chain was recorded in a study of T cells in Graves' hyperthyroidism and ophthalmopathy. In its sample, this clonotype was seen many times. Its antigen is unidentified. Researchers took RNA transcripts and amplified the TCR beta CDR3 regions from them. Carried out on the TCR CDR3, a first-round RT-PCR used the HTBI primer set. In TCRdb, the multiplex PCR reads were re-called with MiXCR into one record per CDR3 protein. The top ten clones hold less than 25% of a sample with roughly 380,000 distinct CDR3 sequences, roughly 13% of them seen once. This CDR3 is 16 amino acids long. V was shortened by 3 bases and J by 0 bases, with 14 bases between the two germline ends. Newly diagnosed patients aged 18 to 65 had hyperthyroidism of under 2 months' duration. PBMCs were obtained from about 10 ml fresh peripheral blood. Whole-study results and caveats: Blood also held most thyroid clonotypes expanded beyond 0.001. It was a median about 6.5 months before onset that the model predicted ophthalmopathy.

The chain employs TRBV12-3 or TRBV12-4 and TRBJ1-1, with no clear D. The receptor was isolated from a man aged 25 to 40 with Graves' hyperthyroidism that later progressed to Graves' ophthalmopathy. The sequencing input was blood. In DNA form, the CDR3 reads TGTGCCAGCAGTTTCCAGGTGAGTCGGATGAACACTGAAGCTTTCTTT. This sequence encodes CASSFQVSRMNTEAFF.